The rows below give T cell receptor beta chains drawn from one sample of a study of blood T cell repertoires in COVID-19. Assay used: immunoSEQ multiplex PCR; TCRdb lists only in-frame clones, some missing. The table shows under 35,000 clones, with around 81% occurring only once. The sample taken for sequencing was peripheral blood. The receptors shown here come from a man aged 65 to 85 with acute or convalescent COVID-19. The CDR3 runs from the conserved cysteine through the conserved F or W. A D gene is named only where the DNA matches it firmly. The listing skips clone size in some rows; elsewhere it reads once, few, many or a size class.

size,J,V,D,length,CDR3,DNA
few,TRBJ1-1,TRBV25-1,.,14,CASSASDRNTEAFF,TGTGCCAGCAGTGCGAGTGACAGGAACACTGAAGCTTTCTTT
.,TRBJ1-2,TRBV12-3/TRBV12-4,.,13,CASSQGDNYGYTF,TGTGCCAGTTCCCAAGGGGATAACTATGGCTACACCTTC
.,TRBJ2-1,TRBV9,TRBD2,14,CASSASRDYGEQFF,TGTGCCAGCAGCGCGAGCAGGGACTACGGTGAGCAGTTCTTC
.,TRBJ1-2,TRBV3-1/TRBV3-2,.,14,CASSQGARQAYHAF,TGTGCCAGCAGCCAAGGGGCTCGACAGGCTTACCACGCCTTC
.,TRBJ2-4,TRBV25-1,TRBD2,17,CASSDTPAGGTRNIQYF,TGTGCCAGCAGTGATACCCCAGCGGGAGGGACTCGAAACATTCAGTACTTC
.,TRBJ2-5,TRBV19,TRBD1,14,CASNDDRGDETQYF,TGTGCCAGTAACGACGACAGGGGGGACGAGACCCAGTACTTC
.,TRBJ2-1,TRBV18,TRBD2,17,CASSGSLGGKTYNEQFF,TGTGCCAGCTCAGGCTCCCTCGGGGGGAAAACCTACAATGAGCAGTTCTTC
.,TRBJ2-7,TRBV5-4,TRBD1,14,CASSLQPTGGEQYF,TGTGCCAGCAGCTTGCAACCGACAGGGGGCGAGCAGTACTTC
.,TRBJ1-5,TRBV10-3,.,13,CAISVTGIQPQHF,TGTGCCATCAGTGTCACAGGGATTCAGCCCCAGCATTTT
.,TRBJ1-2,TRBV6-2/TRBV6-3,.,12,CASSPLARGYTF,TGTGCCAGCAGTCCCCTGGCCCGTGGCTACACCTTC
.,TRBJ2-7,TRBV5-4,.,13,CASSRDFGDEQYF,TGTGCCAGCAGCCGGGACTTTGGGGACGAGCAGTACTTC
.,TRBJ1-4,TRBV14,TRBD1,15,CASSRFGQGVEKLFF,TGTGCCAGCAGCCGATTCGGACAGGGGGTTGAAAAACTGTTTTTT
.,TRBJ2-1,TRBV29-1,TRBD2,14,CSVALAGRYNEQFF,TGCAGCGTTGCCCTAGCGGGAAGGTACAATGAGCAGTTCTTC
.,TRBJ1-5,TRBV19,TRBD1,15,CASSISTGGPQPQHF,TGTGCCAGTAGTATCTCGACAGGGGGCCCGCAGCCCCAGCATTTT
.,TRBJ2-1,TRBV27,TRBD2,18,CASSLRASGGPNYNEQFF,TGTGCCAGCAGTTTGAGGGCTAGCGGGGGGCCGAACTACAATGAGCAGTTCTTC
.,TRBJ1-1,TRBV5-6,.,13,CASSFYGGSEAFF,TGTGCCAGCAGCTTTTATGGCGGCTCTGAAGCTTTCTTT
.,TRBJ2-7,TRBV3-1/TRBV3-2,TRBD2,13,CASRPSGGGEQYF,TGTGCCAGCAGACCTAGCGGGGGGGGCGAGCAGTACTTC
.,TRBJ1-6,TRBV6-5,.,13,CASSYGGFAPLHF,TGTGCCAGCAGTTACGGGGGGTTCGCACCCCTCCACTTT
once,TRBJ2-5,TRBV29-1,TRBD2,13,CSGQAGGQETQYF,TGCAGCGGACAAGCGGGAGGGCAAGAGACCCAGTACTTC
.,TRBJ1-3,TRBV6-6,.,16,CASSYAGALSGNTIYF,TGTGCCAGCAGTTATGCGGGGGCACTTAGTGGAAACACCATATATTTT
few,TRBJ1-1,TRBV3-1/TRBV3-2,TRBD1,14,CASSRQGGSTEAFF,TGTGCCAGCAGCCGACAGGGGGGGAGTACTGAAGCTTTCTTT
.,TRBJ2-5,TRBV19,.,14,CASSGRGRKETQYF,TGTGCCAGTTCCGGGAGGGGGCGAAAGGAGACCCAGTACTTC